Below, one TCR beta chain is given with its context. The sample originates from a study of technical replicates of blood from a handful of donors. Sequencing used immunoSEQ multiplex PCR; TCRdb keeps in-frame clones, though not all of them. Among roughly 13,000 clones listed, 84% were seen once. Trimming took 4 bases from V and 6 from J; bases not matched to a gene: 9. The germline gives CDR1 SGHRS, CDR2 YFSETQ. The CDR3 sequence is 17 residues long. Sequencing was carried out using PBMCs. The V gene is TRBV5-1, the J gene TRBJ2-2, with TRBD2 matching 13 bases. This clonotype originated in a human donor in good health. CDR3 residues: CASSTQGLAGVAGELFF. DNA for the CDR3: TGCGCCAGCAGCACGCAAGGACTAGCGGGAGTGGCCGGGGAGCTGTTTTTT.